This T cell receptor beta chain was profiled in a study of shared clonotypes between healthy human individuals. Points from the study as a whole: With a few donors compared, around 5% of naive CD4 clonotypes were shared. For sorted subsets, rarefaction showed incomplete sequencing despite large depth.

Between the trimmed V and J ends, which lost 2 bases and 5 bases, there was a span of 12 bases. Germline V gene lookup returns CDR1 SEHNR and CDR2 FQNEAQ (reference sequence). CDR3 length equals 15 residues. Concerning this clone itself: Its antigen is not identified.

TCRdb keeps only in-frame clones here, not all; method: immunoSEQ multiplex PCR. This table has hundreds of thousands of clones, 73% appearing once. Sequenced sample: memory CD4+ T cells sorted from blood. Specified subset: CD45RA-negative fraction. The source is a woman in her twenties or thirties in good health. The gene calls are TRBV7-9 and TRBJ2-2, with unresolved D. CDR3 bases: TGTGCCAGCAGCTTATACGGTGTGGGTACCGGGGAGCTGTTTTTT. This sequence encodes CASSLYGVGTGELFF.